The text below deals with one T cell receptor (beta chain). The antigen remains unidentified. The record originates from a study of cytomegalovirus exposure and HLA in healthy donors. Study observations and caveats: Associated with cytomegalovirus, according to the listing, were approximately 160 TCR beta chains.

Assay: immunoSEQ multiplex PCR; the TCRdb copy retains only in-frame clones and omits some. Here the sample spans some 79,000 clones, over 90% being singletons. V lost 3 bases and J 3 bases, leaving 11 bases between the germline ends. The CDR3 contains 14 residues. The germline V gene has CDR1 MDHEN and CDR2 SYDVKM. Input material: PBMCs. This rearrangement joins TRBV28 to TRBJ1-1; possibly TRBD1 for D (6 bases). This TCR was sampled from a woman aged 18-30 years in good health and CMV-seropositive. This chain's CDR3 is CASSFRGWDTEAFF. CDR3 nucleotide sequence: TGTGCCAGCAGTTTCAGGGGTTGGGACACTGAAGCTTTCTTT.